This T cell receptor beta chain was obtained from a study of cytomegalovirus exposure and HLA in healthy donors. Whole-study results and caveats: Most TCRs appeared rarely, but some public TCRs recurred in many donors.

The CDR3 consists of 14 residues. V lost 5 bases, J lost 5 bases, and 5 bases stayed unmatched. CDR1 and CDR2 (germline): SEHNR, FQNEAQ (reference sequence). The donors were in the roughly 110-subject validation cohort; that cohort was separate from the approximately 700-subject first cohort. Remarks on this clone: Its target is not known.

The method was immunoSEQ multiplex PCR; TCRdb's version includes in-frame clones alone and lacks a portion of them. The sample lists about 150,000 clones; 65% to 90% were seen once. The TCR was taken from a man aged 18 to 35 in good health and CMV-seropositive. This chain uses TRBV7-9 with TRBJ2-1; 8 positions agree with TRBD2. The sequencing sample was made of PBMCs. The CDR3 nucleotides read TGTGCCAGCAGCCACCGCGGGGGGAACAATGAGCAGTTCTTC. This encodes CASSHRGGNNEQFF.